Sequencing of this T cell receptor (beta chain) was carried out in a study of blood T cells in healthy people across ages. Primers used in a second PCR of about 7 to 12 cycles were a sample-barcoded 5' primer and a J-beta primer mix. Every molecule of cDNA carried a tag from a template-switch adaptor with 12 random nucleotides. One entry per CDR3 protein results from TCRdb running MiXCR on the 5' RACE reads. The table lists under 2 million distinct CDR3 sequences, 30% to 40% of them singletons, with roughly 12% in the top ten. This CDR3 has 13 residues. Germline lookup yields CDR1 SGHTA and CDR2 FQGTGA. As regards this clonotype: The target antigen is unknown. One junction end disagrees with the germline gene, perhaps due to a read error.

Whole-study findings and limits: Roughly linear age-related decline in beta diversity appeared, significant by age about 37.

This rearrangement joins TRBV7-3 to TRBJ2-1, with 7 bases matching TRBD2. This sequence originates from a woman between 25 and 40 years old in good health. Sample: blood. CDR3 coding DNA: TGTGCCAGCAGCTTGGGGAGGGGCAATAAGCAGTTCTTC. Protein product: CASSLGRGNKQFF.